This TCR beta chain stems from a study of a mutant IDH1 vaccine in newly diagnosed glioma. Study at large: Males made up about 62% and females about 40% of treated patients, whose mean age was 40.4 years.

Time point described: baseline, week 1 (first vaccination visit). Treatment in this sample: pre-vaccination baseline after standard-of-care therapy. Germline V gene data show CDR1 as ENHRY and CDR2 as SYGVKD. Trimming cost V 3 bases and J 0 bases, with 12 bases left between them. The CDR3 runs to 16 residues. The protocol was immunoSEQ multiplex PCR, while the TCRdb copy is restricted to in-frame clones and leaves out a portion. The table shows 60,000 to 75,000 clones, with around 83% occurring only once. The source is a woman between 18 and 29 years old with glioma. Some clones in this sample may be carry-over from other donors' samples. V usage is TRBV10-3 and J usage is TRBJ1-3, with D unclear. Sequencing used peripheral blood mononuclear cells (PBMCs), obtained from a glioma patient treated with radiotherapy, temozolomide or both. The CDR3 protein is CAISDPLTLSGNTIYF. The CDR3 DNA reads TGTGCCATCAGTGACCCCCTGACCCTCTCTGGAAACACCATATATTTT.